Listed below are T cell receptor beta chains from one sample, sequenced in a study of persistence of HIV-infected CD4 T cells. The protocol was immunoSEQ multiplex PCR, while the TCRdb copy is restricted to in-frame clones and leaves out a portion. The sample lists roughly 35,000 clones, approximately 88% occurring once. No antigens are known for them. This sample comprised CD4+ T cells sorted from PBMCs after roughly 18-hour stimulation, obtained from a patient who received antiretroviral therapy. The receptors originated from an adult man with HIV who was CMV-seropositive. Both conserved end residues are part of each CDR3. A D gene is named only where the DNA matches it firmly. Clone size is stated in some rows and not others, as once, few, many or a class when expanded.

D,J,V,size,CDR3,DNA
TRBD1,TRBJ1-3,TRBV4-1,.,CASSQDLRRQGAAGNTIYF,TGCGCCAGCAGCCAAGATCTTCGGAGACAGGGGGCTGCTGGAAACACCATATATTTT
TRBD1,TRBJ1-2,TRBV7-2,.,CASSWPDRGYGYTF,TGTGCCAGCAGCTGGCCGGACAGGGGCTATGGCTACACCTTC
TRBD1,TRBJ1-3,TRBV7-2,.,CASSGQGQVTGNTIYF,TGTGCCAGCAGCGGCCAGGGACAGGTTACGGGAAACACCATATATTTT
TRBD1,TRBJ2-6,TRBV6-1,.,CASSEARQGVTSGANVLTF,TGTGCCAGCAGTGAAGCGCGGCAGGGGGTGACCTCTGGGGCCAACGTCCTGACTTTC
TRBD1,TRBJ1-5,TRBV10-3,.,CAISGQGGPGNQPQHF,TGTGCCATCAGTGGACAGGGGGGCCCGGGCAATCAGCCCCAGCATTTT
.,TRBJ1-6,TRBV5-1,.,CASSLEAGISNSPLHF,TGCGCCAGCAGCTTGGAGGCAGGGATTAGTAATTCACCCCTCCACTTT
.,TRBJ2-7,TRBV27,once,CASSLYTGRREQYF,TGTGCCAGCAGTTTATATACGGGGCGGCGCGAGCAGTACTTC
.,TRBJ2-5,TRBV19,.,CASARDRETQYF,TGTGCCAGCGCCCGGGATCGGGAGACCCAGTACTTC
.,TRBJ1-4,TRBV18,.,CASSPRYSEREKLFF,TGTGCCAGCTCACCAAGGTACAGTGAGAGAGAAAAACTGTTTTTT
.,TRBJ1-3,TRBV10-3,.,CAIRESSGNTIYF,TGTGCCATCAGAGAGAGCTCTGGAAACACCATATATTTT
.,TRBJ1-4,TRBV4-1,.,CASSPTATNEKLFF,TGCGCCAGCAGCCCGACGGCAACTAATGAAAAACTGTTTTTT
TRBD1,TRBJ1-2,TRBV25-1,.,CASGGRQGLTSYGYTF,TGTGCCAGCGGAGGTCGACAGGGGTTAACGAGCTATGGCTACACCTTC
.,TRBJ2-7,TRBV28,.,CASRGGDTSYEQYF,TGTGCCAGCAGAGGCGGGGATACCTCCTACGAGCAGTACTTC
.,TRBJ2-7,TRBV7-3,.,CASSVQPGSYEQYF,TGTGCCAGCAGCGTACAGCCGGGCTCCTACGAGCAGTACTTC
TRBD1,TRBJ2-7,TRBV27,.,CASSSRDRRYEQYF,TGTGCCAGCAGTTCGAGGGACAGGCGATACGAGCAGTACTTC
.,TRBJ2-4,TRBV6-2/TRBV6-3,.,CASSPSELAKNIQYF,TGTGCCAGCAGTCCCTCAGAGTTAGCCAAAAACATTCAGTACTTC
TRBD1,TRBJ1-5,TRBV7-2,.,CASSFDRGRGQPQHF,TGTGCCAGCAGCTTCGACAGGGGGCGCGGACAGCCCCAGCATTTT
.,TRBJ1-2,TRBV30,.,CAWIGTPNYGYTF,TGTGCCTGGATAGGGACACCGAACTATGGCTACACCTTC
.,TRBJ1-1,TRBV18,.,CASQEGKNTEAFF,TGTGCCAGCCAGGAGGGTAAGAACACTGAAGCTTTCTTT
.,TRBJ1-2,TRBV14,once,CASSPTALGGGYGYTF,TGTGCCAGCAGCCCGACGGCTCTGGGGGGGGGCTATGGCTACACCTTC